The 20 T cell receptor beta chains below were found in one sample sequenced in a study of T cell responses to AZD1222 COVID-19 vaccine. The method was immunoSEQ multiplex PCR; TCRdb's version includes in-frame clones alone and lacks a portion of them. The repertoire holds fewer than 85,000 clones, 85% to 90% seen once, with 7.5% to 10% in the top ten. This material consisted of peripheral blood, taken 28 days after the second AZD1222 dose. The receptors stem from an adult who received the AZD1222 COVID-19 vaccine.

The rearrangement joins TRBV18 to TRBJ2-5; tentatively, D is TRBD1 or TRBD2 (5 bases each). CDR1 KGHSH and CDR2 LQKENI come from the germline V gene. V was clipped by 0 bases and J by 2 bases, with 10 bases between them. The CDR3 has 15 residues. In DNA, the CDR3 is TGTGCCAGCTCACCACCGGGACCTAAGCAAGAGACCCAGTACTTC. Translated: CASSPPGPKQETQYF.

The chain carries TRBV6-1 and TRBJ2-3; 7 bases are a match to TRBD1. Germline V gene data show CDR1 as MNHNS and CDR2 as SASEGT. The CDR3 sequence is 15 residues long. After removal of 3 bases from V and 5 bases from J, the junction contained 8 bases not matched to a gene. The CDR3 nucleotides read TGTGCCAGCAGTGATTGGGGACAGATCATAGATACGCAGTATTTT. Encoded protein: CASSDWGQIIDTQYF.

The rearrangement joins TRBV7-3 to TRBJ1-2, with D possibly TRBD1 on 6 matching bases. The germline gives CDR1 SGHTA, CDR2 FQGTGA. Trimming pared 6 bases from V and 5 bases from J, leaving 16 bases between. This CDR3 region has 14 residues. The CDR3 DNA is TGTGCCAGCAGTTCCTCCGCAGGGGCTTATGGCTACACCTTC. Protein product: CASSSSAGAYGYTF.

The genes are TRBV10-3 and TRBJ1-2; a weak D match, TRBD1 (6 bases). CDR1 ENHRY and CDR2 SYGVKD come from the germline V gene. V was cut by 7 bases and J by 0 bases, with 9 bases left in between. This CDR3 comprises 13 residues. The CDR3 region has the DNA TGTGCCATCAACGGACAGTCTAACTATGGCTACACCTTC. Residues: CAINGQSNYGYTF.

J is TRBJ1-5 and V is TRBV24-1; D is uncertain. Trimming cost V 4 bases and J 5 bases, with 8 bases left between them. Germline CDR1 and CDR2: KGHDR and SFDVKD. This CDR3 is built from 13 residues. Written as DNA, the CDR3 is TGTGCCACCAGTGAGGAGGGTTATCAGCCCCAGCATTTT. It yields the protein CATSEEGYQPQHF.

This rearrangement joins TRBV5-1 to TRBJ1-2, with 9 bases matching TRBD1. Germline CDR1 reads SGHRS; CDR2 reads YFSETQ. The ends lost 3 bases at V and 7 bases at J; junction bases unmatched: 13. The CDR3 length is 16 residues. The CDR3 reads CASSSTPGTGLRGYTF. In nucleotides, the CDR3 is TGCGCCAGCAGCTCAACCCCCGGGACAGGGCTTCGTGGCTACACCTTC.

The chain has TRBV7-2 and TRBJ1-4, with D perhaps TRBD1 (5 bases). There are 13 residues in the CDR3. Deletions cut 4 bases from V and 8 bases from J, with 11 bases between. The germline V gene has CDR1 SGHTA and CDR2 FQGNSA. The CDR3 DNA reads TGTGCCAGCAGCTCTGGACAAGAAGAAAAACTGTTTTTT. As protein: CASSSGQEEKLFF.

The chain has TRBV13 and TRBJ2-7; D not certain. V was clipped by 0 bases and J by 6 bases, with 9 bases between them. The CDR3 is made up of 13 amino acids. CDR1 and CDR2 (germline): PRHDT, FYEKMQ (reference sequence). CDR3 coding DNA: TGTGCCAGCAGCTTAGGTCTAGTAGGCGAGCAGTACGTC. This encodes CASSLGLVGEQYV.

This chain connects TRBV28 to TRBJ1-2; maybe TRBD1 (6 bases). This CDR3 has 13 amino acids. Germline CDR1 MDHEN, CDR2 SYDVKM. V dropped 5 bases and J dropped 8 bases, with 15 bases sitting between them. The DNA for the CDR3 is TGTGCCAGCAGTCCCGGACAGCCCGGGGGCTACACCTTC. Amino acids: CASSPGQPGGYTF.

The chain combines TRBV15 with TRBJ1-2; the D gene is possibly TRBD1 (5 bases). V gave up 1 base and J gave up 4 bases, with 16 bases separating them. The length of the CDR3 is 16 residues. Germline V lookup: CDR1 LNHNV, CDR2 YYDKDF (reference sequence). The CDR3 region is CATSRAAPQALYGYTF. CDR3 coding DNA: TGTGCCACCAGCAGAGCGGCTCCACAGGCCCTCTATGGCTACACCTTC.

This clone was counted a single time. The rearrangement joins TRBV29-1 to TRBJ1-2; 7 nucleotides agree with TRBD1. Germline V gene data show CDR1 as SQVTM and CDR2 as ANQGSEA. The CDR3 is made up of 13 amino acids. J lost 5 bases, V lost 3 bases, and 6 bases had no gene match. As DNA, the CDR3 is TGCAGCGTTGAGGGGGGGACAGCGTATGGCTACACCTTC. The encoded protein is CSVEGGTAYGYTF.

CDR3 DNA sequence: TGTGCCAGCAGCCCCGTGGGAGGAGTGAACACTGAAGCTTTCTTT. Its protein is CASSPVGGVNTEAFF. The chain recombines TRBV7-3 with TRBJ1-1; D unresolved. Germline CDR1 reads SGHTA; CDR2 reads FQGTGA. The CDR3 covers 15 residues. Trimming stripped 5 bases from V and 0 bases from J, with 13 bases between. The variable domain in full, with the rest retrieved from reference TRBV7-3 and TRBJ1-1, is GAGVSQTPSNKVTEKGKYVELRCDPISGHTALYWYRQSLGQGPEFLIYFQGTGAADDSGLPNDRFFAVRPEGSVSTLKIQRTERGDSAVYLCASSPVGGVNTEAFFGQGTRLTVV.

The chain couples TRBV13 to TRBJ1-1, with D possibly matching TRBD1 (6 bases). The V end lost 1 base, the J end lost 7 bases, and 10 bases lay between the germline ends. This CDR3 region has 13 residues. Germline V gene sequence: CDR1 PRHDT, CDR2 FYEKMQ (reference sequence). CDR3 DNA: TGTGCCAGCAGCTTAGTCGGGGGCGGTGAAGCTTTCTTT. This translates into CASSLVGGGEAFF.

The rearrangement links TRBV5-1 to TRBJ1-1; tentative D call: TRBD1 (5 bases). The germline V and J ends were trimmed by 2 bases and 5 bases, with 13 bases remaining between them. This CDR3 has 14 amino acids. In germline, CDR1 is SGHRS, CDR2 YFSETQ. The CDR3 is CASSLRGPGTEAFF. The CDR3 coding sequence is TGCGCCAGCAGCTTAAGGGGACCCGGGACTGAAGCTTTCTTT.

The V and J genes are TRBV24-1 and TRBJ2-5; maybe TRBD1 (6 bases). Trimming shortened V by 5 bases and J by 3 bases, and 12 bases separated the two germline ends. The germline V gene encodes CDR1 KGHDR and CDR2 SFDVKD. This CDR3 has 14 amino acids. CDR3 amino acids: CATSAFSGEETQYF. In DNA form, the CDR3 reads TGTGCCACCAGTGCCTTTTCAGGGGAAGAGACCCAGTACTTC.

CDR3: CASSLGTASGAKNIQYF. CDR3 nucleotide sequence: TGTGCCAGCAGCCTAGGGACGGCCAGTGGAGCCAAAAACATTCAGTACTTC. The chain joins TRBV7-9 to TRBJ2-4; D is possibly TRBD1 or TRBD2 (5 bases each). Germline V gene lookup returns CDR1 SEHNR and CDR2 FQNEAQ (reference sequence). CDR3 length equals 17 residues. Trimming took 5 bases from V and 0 from J, leaving 17 bases between them.

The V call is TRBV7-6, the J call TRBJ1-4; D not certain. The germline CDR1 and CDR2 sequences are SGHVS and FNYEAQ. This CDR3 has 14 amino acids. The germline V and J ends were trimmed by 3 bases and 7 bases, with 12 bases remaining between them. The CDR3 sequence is CASSLGRSSEKLFF. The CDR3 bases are TGTGCCAGCAGCTTGGGTCGGAGTTCTGAAAAACTGTTTTTT.

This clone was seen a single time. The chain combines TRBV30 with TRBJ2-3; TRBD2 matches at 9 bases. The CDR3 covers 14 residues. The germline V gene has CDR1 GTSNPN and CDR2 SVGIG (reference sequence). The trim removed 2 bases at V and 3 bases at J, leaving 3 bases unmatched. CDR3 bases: TGTGCCTGGAGTATTGCGGGGGGGACAGATACGCAGTATTTT. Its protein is CAWSIAGGTDTQYF.

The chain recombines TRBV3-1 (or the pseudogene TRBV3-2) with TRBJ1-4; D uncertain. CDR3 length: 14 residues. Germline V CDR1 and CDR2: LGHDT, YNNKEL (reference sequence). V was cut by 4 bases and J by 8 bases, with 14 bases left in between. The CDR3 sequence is CASSRGWVGEKLFF. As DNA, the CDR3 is TGTGCCAGCAGCCGAGGTTGGGTTGGGGAAAAACTGTTTTTT.

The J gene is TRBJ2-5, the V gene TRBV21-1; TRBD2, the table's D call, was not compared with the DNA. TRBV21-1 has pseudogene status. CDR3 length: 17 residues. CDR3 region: CASSKEPKRRLQETQYF. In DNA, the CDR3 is TGTGCCAGCAGCAAAGAGCCCAAGAGGAGACTGCAAGAGACCCAGTACTTC.